A single sample gave rise to the 7 T cell receptor beta chains below, sequenced in a study of shared clonotypes between healthy human individuals. The method was immunoSEQ multiplex PCR; TCRdb's version includes in-frame clones alone and lacks a portion of them. The sample shows under 750,000 clones, approximately 77% of them seen only once. Sequencing was performed on memory CD4+ T cells sorted from blood. Noted subset: CD45RA-negative fraction. These receptors were collected from a young woman in good health.

The J gene is TRBJ2-5, the V gene TRBV6-5; no clear D gene. Trimming left V 0 bases short and J 1 base short, with 12 bases between. The CDR3 runs to 16 residues. CDR1 is MNHEY and CDR2 is SVGAGI in the germline V gene. The CDR3 nucleotides read TGTGCCAGCAGTTACTCGGGGTCGTGGGGCCAAGAGACCCAGTACTTC. Its protein is CASSYSGSWGQETQYF.

This clone turned up a few times. This chain connects TRBV25-1 to TRBJ2-1; 11 bases align to TRBD2. The CDR3 extends over 16 amino acids. CDR1 and CDR2 (germline): MGHDK, SYGVNS. J lost 8 bases, V lost 6 bases, and 12 bases had no gene match. The CDR3 DNA reads as TGTGCCAGCAGCCCATCACTAGCGGGAGTTGAGGATGAGCAGTTCTTC. It codes for CASSPSLAGVEDEQFF.

This sequence joins TRBV18 and TRBJ2-1, with 8 bases aligning to TRBD1. The CDR3 has 14 amino acids. The junction had 9 bases not matched to a gene; V was cut back by 6 bases and J by 8 bases. In germline, CDR1 is KGHSH, CDR2 LQKENI. The CDR3 is CASSGADRGDEQFF. CDR3 nucleotide sequence: TGTGCCAGCTCGGGGGCCGACAGGGGCGATGAGCAGTTCTTC.

This chain links TRBV7-8 with TRBJ2-3; no definite D call. CDR1 and CDR2 from the germline V gene are SGHVS and FQNEAQ. Trimming cost V 6 bases and J 7 bases, with 17 bases left between them. CDR3 size: 14 residues. The CDR3 nucleotides are TGTGCCAGCAGTTTGTTAGAGGTCTTAAATACGCAGTATTTT. Encoded protein: CASSLLEVLNTQYF.

The rearrangement joins TRBV30 to TRBJ1-2; 9 positions agree with TRBD1. The germline CDR1 and CDR2 sequences are GTSNPN and SVGIG (reference sequence). With 3 bases clipped from V and 3 bases from J, the junction kept 5 bases outside the gene matches. CDR3 length: 14 amino acids. DNA of the CDR3: TGTGCCTGGAGCCCGGGACAGGGTCACTATGGCTACACCTTC. Translated: CAWSPGQGHYGYTF.

This clone was counted ten times or more. The V call is TRBV2, the J call TRBJ1-2; D gene ambiguous. CDR3 length equals 13 residues. The germline CDR1 and CDR2 sequences are SNHLY and FYNNEI. Trimming stripped 7 bases from V and 8 bases from J, with 17 bases between. The CDR3 protein is CASKEQIVSGYTF. In DNA form, the CDR3 reads TGTGCCAGCAAAGAACAGATCGTATCAGGCTACACCTTC.

The chain combines TRBV5-6 with TRBJ2-2; 10 nucleotides agree with TRBD2. J was trimmed by 6 bases and V by 1 base; bases with no gene match: 6. Per the germline V gene, CDR1 is SGHDT and CDR2 is YYEEEE. This CDR3 is built from 16 residues. CDR3 DNA: TGTGCCAGCAGCTTGTTGCTAGCGGGAGCGGCCGGGGAGCTGTTTTTT. This translates into CASSLLLAGAAGELFF.